A single sample is the source of the 7 T cell receptor beta chains below, sequenced in a study of a mutant IDH1 vaccine in newly diagnosed glioma. As to time point: week 23, last vaccination. In the vaccine, a single dose held 300 ug of the mutant IDH1 20-mer peptide, along with topical imiquimod. These TCRs' antigens remain unknown. Sequencing used immunoSEQ multiplex PCR; TCRdb keeps in-frame clones, though not all of them. The data contain fewer than 45,000 clones, roughly 90% of them singletons. The sequencing used PBMCs, collected from a glioma patient whose treatment included an IDH1 peptide vaccine. These receptor sequences come from a man aged 45 to 65 with glioma.

The rearrangement joins TRBV4-1 to TRBJ2-7; perhaps TRBD2 as D (5 bases). CDR1 is MGHRA, CDR2 YSYEKL, per germline. The CDR3 is 13 residues long. The V and J ends lost 4 bases and 6 bases respectively, with 13 bases between them. As DNA, the CDR3 is TGCGCCAGCAGCCTTCTCGAGGGTCGCGAGCAGTACTTC. Its protein product is CASSLLEGREQYF.

V is TRBV7-2 and J is TRBJ1-2; no firm D call. This CDR3 spans 12 amino acids. The V end was cut by 4 bases, the J end by 7 bases, with 10 bases between. Germline V gene sequence: CDR1 SGHTA, CDR2 FQGNSA. This CDR3 reads CASSSRGAGYTF. The DNA of the CDR3 is TGTGCCAGCAGCTCCCGGGGAGCTGGCTACACCTTC. The full variable domain, completed using reference TRBV7-2 and TRBJ1-2, is GAGVSQSPSNKVTEKGKDVELRCDPISGHTALYWYRQSLGQGLEFLIYFQGNSAPDKSGLPSDRFSAERTGGSVSTLTIQRTQQEDSAVYLCASSSRGAGYTFGSGTRLTVV.

The rearrangement uses TRBV5-1 and TRBJ1-1; D call uncertain. The CDR3 has 9 residues. Trimming cost V 5 bases and J 5 bases, with 1 base left between them. CDR1 and CDR2 from the germline V gene are SGHRS and YFSETQ. The CDR3 DNA reads as TGCGCCAGCAGTACTGAAGCTTTCTTT. Protein sequence: CASSTEAFF.

The chain joins TRBV7-9 to TRBJ2-5; possibly TRBD2 for D (6 bases). From germline, CDR1 is SEHNR and CDR2 FQNEAQ (reference sequence). The CDR3 has 15 residues. Trimming pared 6 bases from V and 0 bases from J, leaving 14 bases between. The CDR3 coding sequence is TGTGCCAGCAGGGGACTTGCCATGTACCAAGAGACCCAGTACTTC. It yields the protein CASRGLAMYQETQYF.

V gene TRBV19 combines with J gene TRBJ2-7; 9 nucleotides match TRBD1. Trimming at V came to 4 bases and at J to 4 bases, leaving 5 bases not matched to a gene. CDR3 size: 14 residues. Germline lookup yields CDR1 LNHDA and CDR2 SQIVND (reference sequence). DNA for the CDR3: TGTGCCAGTAGTAAGGTGGGACAGGGTTACGAGCAGTACTTC. Translating it yields CASSKVGQGYEQYF.

The rearrangement joins TRBV29-1 to TRBJ1-2, with TRBD1 as a possible D gene (5 bases). CDR3 size: 15 residues. V lost 1 base to trimming and J lost 6 bases, with 18 bases between them. Looked up from germline, CDR1 is SQVTM and CDR2 is ANQGSEA. CDR3 amino acids: CSVEAMVGVGHGYTF. CDR3 nucleotides: TGCAGCGTTGAAGCTATGGTAGGGGTGGGGCATGGCTACACCTTC.

The rearrangement uses TRBV29-1 and TRBJ2-1, with TRBD2 matching over 11 bases. Looked up from germline, CDR1 is SQVTM and CDR2 is ANQGSEA. The CDR3 is 15 residues long. V was pared by 3 bases and J by 9 bases, with 10 bases of the junction left unmatched. CDR3 nucleotides: TGCAGCGTTGATTCTTTAGCGGGAGGGGGTGGTGAGCAGTTCTTC. Translating it yields CSVDSLAGGGGEQFF.